The sequence of this TCR beta chain was determined in a study of shared clonotypes between healthy human individuals. Study-level points and caveats: Only blood was sampled; tissue repertoires likely differ. Rarefaction gave evidence that sorted-subset sequencing remained incomplete despite large depth. The genetic and exposure-history diversity represented was limited by few donors.

As for this clone: Its antigen is as yet unknown.

Study processing details: ImmunoSEQ output lacked quality scores and full-length reads, limiting matched filtering. The data were produced by immunoSEQ multiplex PCR, yet TCRdb's version contains in-frame clones alone and is incomplete. That table gives V, J and clone size, and the DNA gave D and trimming. The sample lists a few million clones; about 90% were seen once. The CDR3 totals 14 residues. Germline V gene sequence: CDR1 SEHNR, CDR2 FQNEAQ (reference sequence). This rearrangement joins TRBV7-9 to TRBJ2-5; possible D gene TRBD1, 6 bases. The better agreement between TRBJ2-7 and the DNA end casts doubt on the J call. This TCR came from a man aged 18 to 30 in good health. Some clones in this sample may be carry-over from other donors' samples. The sequenced material came from naive CD4+ T cells from PBMCs. This sample's subset: CD45RA+ positively selected. CDR3 amino acids: CASSLLGGSYEQYF. The CDR3 DNA is TGTGCCAGCAGCTTATTAGGGGGCTCCTACGAGCAGTACTTC.